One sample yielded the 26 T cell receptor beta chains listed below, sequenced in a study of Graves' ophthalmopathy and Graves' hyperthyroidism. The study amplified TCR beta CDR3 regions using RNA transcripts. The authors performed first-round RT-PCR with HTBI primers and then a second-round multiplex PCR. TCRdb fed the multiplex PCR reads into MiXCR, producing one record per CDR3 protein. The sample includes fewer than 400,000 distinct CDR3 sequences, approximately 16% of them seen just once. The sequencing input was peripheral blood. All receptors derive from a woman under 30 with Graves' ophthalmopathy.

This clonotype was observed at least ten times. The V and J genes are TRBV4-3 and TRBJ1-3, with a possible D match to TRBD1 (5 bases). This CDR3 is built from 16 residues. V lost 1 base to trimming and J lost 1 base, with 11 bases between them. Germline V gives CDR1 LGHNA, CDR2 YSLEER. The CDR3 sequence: CASSQGSGGSGNTIYF. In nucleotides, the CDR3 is TGCGCCAGCAGCCAAGGTTCCGGGGGGTCTGGAAACACCATATATTTT.

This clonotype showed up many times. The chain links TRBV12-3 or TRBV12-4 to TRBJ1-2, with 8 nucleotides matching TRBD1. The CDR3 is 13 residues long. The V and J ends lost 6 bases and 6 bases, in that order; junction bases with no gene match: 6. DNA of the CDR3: TGTGCCAGCAGCCTTGACAGGGGTAATGGCTACACCTTC. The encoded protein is CASSLDRGNGYTF.

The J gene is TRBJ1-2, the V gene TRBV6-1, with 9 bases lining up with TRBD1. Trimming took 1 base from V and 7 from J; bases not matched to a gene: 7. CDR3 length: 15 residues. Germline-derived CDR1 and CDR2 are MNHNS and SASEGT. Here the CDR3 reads CASSEEDRGFSGYTF. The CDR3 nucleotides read TGTGCCAGCAGTGAAGAGGACAGGGGTTTTAGTGGCTACACCTTC.

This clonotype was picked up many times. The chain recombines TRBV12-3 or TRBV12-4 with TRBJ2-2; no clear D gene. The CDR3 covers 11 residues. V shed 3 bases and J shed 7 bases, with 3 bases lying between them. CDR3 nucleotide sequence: TGTGCCAGCAGTTTTGGCGGGGAGCTGTTTTTT. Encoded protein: CASSFGGELFF.

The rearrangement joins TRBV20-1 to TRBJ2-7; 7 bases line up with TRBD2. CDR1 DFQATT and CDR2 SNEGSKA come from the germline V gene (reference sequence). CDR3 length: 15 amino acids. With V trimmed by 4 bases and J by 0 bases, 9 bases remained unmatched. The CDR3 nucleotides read TGCAGTGCTACCCGGACTAGTCTAGGCTCCTACGAGCAGTACTTC. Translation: CSATRTSLGSYEQYF.

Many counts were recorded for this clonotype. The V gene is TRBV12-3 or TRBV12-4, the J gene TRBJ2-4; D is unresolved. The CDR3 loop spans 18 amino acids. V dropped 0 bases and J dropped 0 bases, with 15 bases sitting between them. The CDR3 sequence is CASSLAQITKLAKNIQYF. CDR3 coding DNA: TGTGCCAGCAGTTTAGCGCAGATTACTAAACTAGCCAAAAACATTCAGTACTTC.

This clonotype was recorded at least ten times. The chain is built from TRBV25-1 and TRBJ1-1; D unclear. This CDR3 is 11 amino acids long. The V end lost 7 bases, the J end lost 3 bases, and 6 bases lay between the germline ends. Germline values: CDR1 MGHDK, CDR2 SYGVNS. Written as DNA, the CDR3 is TGTGCCAGCAAAGACTACACTGAAGCTTTCTTT. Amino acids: CASKDYTEAFF.

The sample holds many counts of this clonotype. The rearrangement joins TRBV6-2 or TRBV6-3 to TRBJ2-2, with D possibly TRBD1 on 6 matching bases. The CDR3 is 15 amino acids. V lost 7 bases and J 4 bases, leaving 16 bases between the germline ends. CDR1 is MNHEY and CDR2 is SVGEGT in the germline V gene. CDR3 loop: CASTGRGGSTGELFF. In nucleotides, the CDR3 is TGTGCCAGCACAGGAAGAGGGGGTAGCACCGGGGAGCTGTTTTTT.

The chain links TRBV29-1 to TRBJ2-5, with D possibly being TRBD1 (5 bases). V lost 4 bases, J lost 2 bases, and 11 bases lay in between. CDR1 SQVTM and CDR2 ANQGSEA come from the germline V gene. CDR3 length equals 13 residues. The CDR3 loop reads CSVGRAKQETQYF. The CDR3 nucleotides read TGCAGCGTTGGCAGGGCAAAACAAGAGACCCAGTACTTC.

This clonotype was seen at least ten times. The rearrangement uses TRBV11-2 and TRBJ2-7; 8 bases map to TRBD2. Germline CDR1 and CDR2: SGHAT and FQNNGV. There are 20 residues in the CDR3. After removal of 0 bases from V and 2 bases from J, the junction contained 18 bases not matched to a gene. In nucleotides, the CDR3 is TGTGCCAGCAGCTTAGATCTGTTGGGGAGCGGGGGAGGTCTCCCCTACGAGCAGTACTTC. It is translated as CASSLDLLGSGGGLPYEQYF.

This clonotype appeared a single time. The CDR3 DNA reads TGTGCCAGCAGTTTACTGGCAGGCCAAAGGGGCGGGGAGCTGTTTTTT. The encoded protein is CASSLLAGQRGGELFF. This chain joins TRBV27 and TRBJ2-2; D may be TRBD1 (5 bases). Trimming took off 2 bases at V and 7 bases at J, with 17 bases between the two ends. The CDR3 covers 16 residues. Germline lookup yields CDR1 MNHEY and CDR2 SMNVEV (reference sequence).

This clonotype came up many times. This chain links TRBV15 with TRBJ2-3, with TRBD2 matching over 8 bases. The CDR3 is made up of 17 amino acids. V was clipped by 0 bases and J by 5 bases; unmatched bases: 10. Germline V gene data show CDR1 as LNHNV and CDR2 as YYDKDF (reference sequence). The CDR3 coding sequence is TGTGCCACCAGCAGAGATACGGGAGGACTAGCCCGAGATACGCAGTATTTT. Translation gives CATSRDTGGLARDTQYF.

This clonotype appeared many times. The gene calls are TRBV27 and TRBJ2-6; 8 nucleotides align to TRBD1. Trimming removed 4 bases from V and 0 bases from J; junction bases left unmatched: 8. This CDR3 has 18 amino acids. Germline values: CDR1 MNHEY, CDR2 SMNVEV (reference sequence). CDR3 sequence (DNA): TGTGCCAGCAGTTCACCAAGGACAGGGACCTCTGGGGCCAACGTCCTGACTTTC. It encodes CASSSPRTGTSGANVLTF.

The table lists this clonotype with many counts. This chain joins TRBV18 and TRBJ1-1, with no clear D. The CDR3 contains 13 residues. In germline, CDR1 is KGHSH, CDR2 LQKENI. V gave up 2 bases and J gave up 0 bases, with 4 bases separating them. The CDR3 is CASSPSVNTEAFF. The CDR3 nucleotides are TGTGCCAGCTCACCATCCGTGAACACTGAAGCTTTCTTT.

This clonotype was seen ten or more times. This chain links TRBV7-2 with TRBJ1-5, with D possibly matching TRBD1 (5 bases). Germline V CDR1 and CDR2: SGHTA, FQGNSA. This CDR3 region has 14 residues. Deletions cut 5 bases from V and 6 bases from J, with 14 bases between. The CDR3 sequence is CASSPGTAVQPQHF. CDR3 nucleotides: TGTGCCAGCAGCCCAGGGACGGCTGTTCAGCCCCAGCATTTT.

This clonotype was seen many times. CDR3 sequence reads: CASSLGLASGTVNQPQHF. The CDR3 DNA is TGTGCCAGCAGTTTAGGACTGGCAAGCGGGACCGTCAATCAGCCCCAGCATTTT. The genes are TRBV28 and TRBJ1-5; tentatively, D is TRBD1 (5 bases). Per the germline V gene, CDR1 is MDHEN and CDR2 is SYDVKM. V gave up 2 bases and J gave up 3 bases, with 20 bases separating them. CDR3 length: 18 residues.

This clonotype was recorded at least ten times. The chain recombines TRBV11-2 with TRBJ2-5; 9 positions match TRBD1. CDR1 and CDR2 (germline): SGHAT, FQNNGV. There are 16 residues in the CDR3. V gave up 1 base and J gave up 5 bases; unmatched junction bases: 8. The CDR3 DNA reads TGTGCCAGCAGCTTAGGGGCCCACAGGGGGCAGGAGACCCAGTACTTC. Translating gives CASSLGAHRGQETQYF.

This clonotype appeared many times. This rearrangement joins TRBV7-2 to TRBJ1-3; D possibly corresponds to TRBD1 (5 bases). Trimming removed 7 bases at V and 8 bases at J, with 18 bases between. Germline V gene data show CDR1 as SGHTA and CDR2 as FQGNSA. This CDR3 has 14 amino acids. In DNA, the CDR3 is TGTGCCAGCACCCCGAATAGGGGACGGGACACCATATATTTT. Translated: CASTPNRGRDTIYF.

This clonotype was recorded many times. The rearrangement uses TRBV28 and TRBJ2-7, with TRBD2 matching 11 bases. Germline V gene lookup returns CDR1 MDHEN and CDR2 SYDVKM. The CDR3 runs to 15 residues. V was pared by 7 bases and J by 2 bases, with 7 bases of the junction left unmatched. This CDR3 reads CASIVSGGAPYEQYF. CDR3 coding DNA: TGTGCCAGCATTGTTAGCGGGGGGGCGCCCTACGAGCAGTACTTC.

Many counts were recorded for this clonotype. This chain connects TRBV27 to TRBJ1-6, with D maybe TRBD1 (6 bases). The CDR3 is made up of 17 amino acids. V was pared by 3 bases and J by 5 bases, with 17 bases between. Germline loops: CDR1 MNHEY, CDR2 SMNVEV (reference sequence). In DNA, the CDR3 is TGTGCCAGCAGTTTTTTGGGGCGACAGGACGATAATTCACCCCTCCACTTT. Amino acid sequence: CASSFLGRQDDNSPLHF.

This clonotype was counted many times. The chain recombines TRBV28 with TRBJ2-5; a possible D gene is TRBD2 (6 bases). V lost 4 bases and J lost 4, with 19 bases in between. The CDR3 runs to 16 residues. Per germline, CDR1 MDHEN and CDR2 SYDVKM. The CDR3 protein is CASSSPSTSFSETQYF. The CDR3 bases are TGTGCCAGCAGTTCCCCCTCCACTAGCTTCTCAGAGACCCAGTACTTC.

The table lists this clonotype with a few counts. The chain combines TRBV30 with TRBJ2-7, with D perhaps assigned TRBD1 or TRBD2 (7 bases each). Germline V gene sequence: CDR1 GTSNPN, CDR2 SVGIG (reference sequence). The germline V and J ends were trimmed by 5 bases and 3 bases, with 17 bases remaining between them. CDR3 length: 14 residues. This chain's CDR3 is CAWSTGREHYEQYF. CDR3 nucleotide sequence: TGTGCCTGGTCGACAGGGAGGGAGCACTACGAGCAGTACTTC.

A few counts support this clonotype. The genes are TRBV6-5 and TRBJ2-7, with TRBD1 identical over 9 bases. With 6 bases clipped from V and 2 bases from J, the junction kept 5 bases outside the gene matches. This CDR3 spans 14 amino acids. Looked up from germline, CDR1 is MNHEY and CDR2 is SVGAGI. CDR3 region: CASRGDRATYEQYF. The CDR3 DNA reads TGTGCCAGCAGGGGGGACAGGGCGACCTACGAGCAGTACTTC.

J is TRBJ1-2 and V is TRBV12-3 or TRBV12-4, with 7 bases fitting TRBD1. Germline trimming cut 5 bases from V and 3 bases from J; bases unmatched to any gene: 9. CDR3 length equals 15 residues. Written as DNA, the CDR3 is TGTGCCAGCAGTCCCACAGGGGCTTTACACTATGGCTACACCTTC. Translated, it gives CASSPTGALHYGYTF.

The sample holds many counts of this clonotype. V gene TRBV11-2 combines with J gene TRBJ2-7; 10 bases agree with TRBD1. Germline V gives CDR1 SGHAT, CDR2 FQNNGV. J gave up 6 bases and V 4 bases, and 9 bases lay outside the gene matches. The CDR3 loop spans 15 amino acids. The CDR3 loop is CASSWPGTGAVEQYF. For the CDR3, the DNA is TGTGCCAGCAGCTGGCCCGGGACAGGGGCCGTCGAGCAGTACTTC.

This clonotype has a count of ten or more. The CDR3 protein is CASSLDRTVSSGNTIYF. In DNA form, the CDR3 reads TGCGCCAGCAGCTTGGATAGGACTGTGAGCTCTGGAAACACCATATATTTT. The chain links TRBV5-1 to TRBJ1-3; D unresolved. The germline V and J ends were trimmed by 0 bases and 0 bases, with 13 bases remaining between them. This CDR3 has 17 amino acids. Germline values: CDR1 SGHRS, CDR2 YFSETQ.